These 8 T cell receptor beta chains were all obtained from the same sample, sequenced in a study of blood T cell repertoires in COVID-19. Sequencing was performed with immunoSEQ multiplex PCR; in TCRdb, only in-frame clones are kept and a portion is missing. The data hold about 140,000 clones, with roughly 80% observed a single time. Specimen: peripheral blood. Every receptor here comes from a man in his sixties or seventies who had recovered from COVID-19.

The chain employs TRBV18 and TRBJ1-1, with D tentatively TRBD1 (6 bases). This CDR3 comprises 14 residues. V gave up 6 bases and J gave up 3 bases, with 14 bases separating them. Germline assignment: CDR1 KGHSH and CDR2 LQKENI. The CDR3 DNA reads TGTGCCAGCTCTCGAACAGGGCCCCACACTGAAGCTTTCTTT. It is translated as CASSRTGPHTEAFF.

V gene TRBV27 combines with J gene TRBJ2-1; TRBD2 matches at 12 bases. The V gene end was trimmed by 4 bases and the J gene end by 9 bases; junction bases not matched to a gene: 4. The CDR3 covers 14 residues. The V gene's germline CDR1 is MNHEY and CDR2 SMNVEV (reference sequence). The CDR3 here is CASSSTSGSGEQFF. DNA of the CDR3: TGTGCCAGCAGTTCGACTAGCGGGAGTGGTGAGCAGTTCTTC.

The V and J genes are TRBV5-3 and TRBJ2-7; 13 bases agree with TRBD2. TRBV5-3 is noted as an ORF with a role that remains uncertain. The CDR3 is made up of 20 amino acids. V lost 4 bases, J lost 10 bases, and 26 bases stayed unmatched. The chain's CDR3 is CARSLYLSTAGLAGTPHQYF. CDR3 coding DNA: TGTGCCAGAAGCCTATACTTATCGACAGCGGGACTAGCGGGGACCCCGCATCAGTACTTC.

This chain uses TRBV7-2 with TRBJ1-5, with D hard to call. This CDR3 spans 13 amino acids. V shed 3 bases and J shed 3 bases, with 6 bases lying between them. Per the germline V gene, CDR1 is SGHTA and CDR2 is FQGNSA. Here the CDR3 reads CASSLNYNQPQHF. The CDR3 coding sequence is TGTGCCAGCAGCTTGAACTACAATCAGCCCCAGCATTTT.

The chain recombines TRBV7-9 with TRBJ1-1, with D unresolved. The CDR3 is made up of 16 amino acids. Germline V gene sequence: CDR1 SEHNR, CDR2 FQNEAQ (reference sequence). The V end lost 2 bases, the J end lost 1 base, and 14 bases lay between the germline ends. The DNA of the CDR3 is TGTGCCAGCAGCTTATTAGCCGGAGGCAGGAACACTGAAGCTTTCTTT. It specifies CASSLLAGGRNTEAFF.

The CDR3 nucleotides are TGTGCCAGCAGCCCCGGAGGGCGGGAACCTGAGCAGTTCTTC. It codes for CASSPGGREPEQFF. The chain joins TRBV9 to TRBJ2-1; a possible D gene is TRBD2 (6 bases). The CDR3 runs 14 residues. The germline V gene encodes CDR1 SGDLS and CDR2 YYNGEE. V lost 4 bases, J lost 9 bases, and 17 bases lay in between.

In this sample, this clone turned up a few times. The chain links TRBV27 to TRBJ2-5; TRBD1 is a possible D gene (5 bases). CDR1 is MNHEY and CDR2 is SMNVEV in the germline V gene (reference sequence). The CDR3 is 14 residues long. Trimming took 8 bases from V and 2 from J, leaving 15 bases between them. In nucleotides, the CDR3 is TGTGCCAGCTCAGAAGGGGCCCCTCAAGAGACCCAGTACTTC. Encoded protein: CASSEGAPQETQYF.

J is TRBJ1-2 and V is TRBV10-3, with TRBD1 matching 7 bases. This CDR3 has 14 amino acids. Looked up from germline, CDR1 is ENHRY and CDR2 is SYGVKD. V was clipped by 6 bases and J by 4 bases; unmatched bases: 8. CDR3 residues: CAIRAGGSRYGYTF. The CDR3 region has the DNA TGTGCCATCAGAGCAGGGGGTTCTCGCTATGGCTACACCTTC.